This is a list of T cell receptor beta chains from one sample in a study of blood T cell repertoires in COVID-19. Data came from immunoSEQ multiplex PCR; TCRdb stores just in-frame clones and leaves some out. The sample holds some 120,000 clones, just over 90% seen once. Material for sequencing was peripheral blood. The receptors come from a human donor with active COVID-19. The donor label of this sample is uncertain. Each CDR3 is given with its conserved first and last residue. The D gene is left open where the match is weak. Clone size is shown for a subset of rows, as once, few, many or a class of expanded clone.

size	D	V	J	DNA	CDR3
NA	NA	TRBV11-2	TRBJ1-6	TGTGCCAGCAGGACGGGGAATTCACCCCTCCACTTT	CASRTGNSPLHF
NA	TRBD2	TRBV11-3	TRBJ2-3	TGTGCCAGCAGCTACCGCGGGGGGGGGACAGATACGCAGTATTTT	CASSYRGGGTDTQYF
few	NA	TRBV2	TRBJ2-1	TGTGCCAGCAGCCCTCGGGGGACCGGTTATAGTGAGCAGTTCTTC	CASSPRGTGYSEQFF
NA	NA	TRBV11-3	TRBJ2-1	TGTGCCAGCAGCTCGGGGGGCCCCTCCTACAATGAGCAGTTCTTC	CASSSGGPSYNEQFF
NA	NA	TRBV6-5	TRBJ2-1	TGTGCCAGCAAGAGGGACAATGAGCAGTTCTTC	CASKRDNEQFF
NA	NA	TRBV5-8	TRBJ1-2	TGTGCCAGCAGCTTATCGGCGGGGAACGTTATTGGCTACACCTTC	CASSLSAGNVIGYTF
NA	TRBD1	TRBV6-5	TRBJ1-1	TGTGCCACTCCGGGACAGGGCTTTACTGAAGCTTTCTTT	CATPGQGFTEAFF
NA	TRBD1	TRBV7-2	TRBJ1-4	TGTGCCAGCAGCCTGGACAGGGCGGATGAAAAACTGTTTTTT	CASSLDRADEKLFF
once	NA	TRBV12-3/TRBV12-4	TRBJ1-2	TGTGCCAGCAGTTACGGGGTTGATCAGGGCTACACCTTC	CASSYGVDQGYTF
few	TRBD1	TRBV6-5	TRBJ1-5	TGTGCCAGCAGAAGACAGGGGCGAGGTCAGCCCCAGCATTTT	CASRRQGRGQPQHF
NA	NA	TRBV6-5	TRBJ2-5	TGTGCCAGCTTGCAGAGCGGAGAGACCCAGTACTTC	CASLQSGETQYF
NA	TRBD1	TRBV7-2	TRBJ2-7	TGTGCCAGCAGCTTGGACAGGGCCTCCTACGAGCAGTACTTC	CASSLDRASYEQYF